These 20 T cell receptor beta chains were all obtained from the same sample, sequenced in a study of T cell clonality in common variable immunodeficiency. TCRdb keeps only in-frame clones here, not all; method: immunoSEQ multiplex PCR. In total the sample includes approximately 60,000 clones, none of them seen once. Sequenced input: peripheral blood mononuclear cells. The receptors here all came from a person aged 18-70 years in good health.

This clone was detected ten times or more. The read terminates 3 residues ahead of where the CDR3 ends, so the germline J gene completes it. This rearrangement joins TRBV7-2 to TRBJ1-4; D uncertain. There are 15 residues in the CDR3. The V gene's germline CDR1 is SGHTA and CDR2 FQGNSA. V was pared by 0 bases and J by 1 base, with 6 bases between. The covered CDR3 bases are TGTGCCAGCAGCTTAGCTCCAGGAACTAATGAAAAA. As protein: CASSLAPGTNEK. In full, the CDR3 reads CASSLAPGTNEKLFF. Combining the CDR3 with reference TRBV7-2 and TRBJ1-4 gives the whole variable domain GAGVSQSPSNKVTEKGKDVELRCDPISGHTALYWYRQSLGQGLEFLIYFQGNSAPDKSGLPSDRFSAERTGGSVSTLTIQRTQQEDSAVYLCASSLAPGTNEKLFFGSGTQLSVL.

This clone has at least ten counts. Coverage ceases 3 residues before the CDR3 finishes, and the germline J gene fills in the end. The chain combines TRBV7-8 with TRBJ2-2, with TRBD1 matching 7 bases. This CDR3 contains 14 residues. Germline CDR1 reads SGHVS; CDR2 reads FQNEAQ. CDR3 sequence: CASSPTGSGEKLFF. CDR3 DNA (partial): TGTGCCAGCAGCCCGACAGGGAGTGGGGAAAAG.

Many counts were recorded for this clone. The read ends 3 residues early relative to the CDR3; the germline J gene fills the gap. V usage is TRBV30 and J usage is TRBJ2-1, with 8 bases fitting TRBD2. V was pared by 0 bases and J by 9 bases, with 4 bases of the junction left unmatched. CDR1 and CDR2 from the germline V gene are GTSNPN and SVGIG (reference sequence). The CDR3 contains 13 residues. The DNA read from the CDR3 is TGTGCCTGGAGTGTACAGAGCGGGAGTGAG. Translating it yields CAWSVQSGSE. The whole CDR3 sequence reads CAWSVQSGSEQFF.

This clone was counted a few times. A read error is the likely source, as a far larger clone sits one nucleotide away. The CDR3 end lies 3 residues beyond the end of the read and is filled in from the germline J gene. This chain connects TRBV19 to TRBJ2-3, with D unclear. The CDR3 has 12 amino acids. V gave up 7 bases and J gave up 4 bases, with 9 bases separating them. CDR1 is LNHDA, CDR2 SQIVND, per germline (reference sequence). The CDR3 bases that were read are TGTGCCAGTAATATTAGTTCAGATACG. The encoded protein is CASNISSDT. The entire CDR3 is CASNISSDTQYF. Full variable domain (outside the CDR3, taken from reference TRBV19 and TRBJ2-3): DGGITQSPKYLFRKEGQNVTLSCEQNLNHDAMYWYRQDPGQGLRLIYYSQIVNDFQKGDIAEGYSVSREKKESFPLTVTSAQKNPTAFYLCASNISSDTQYFGPGTRLTVL.

Turning to this clone: With the read ending 3 residues before the CDR3 end, the germline J gene is used to fill in that end. The rearrangement joins TRBV7-2 to TRBJ2-2; no reliable D call. The CDR3 contains 13 residues. Germline V gives CDR1 SGHTA, CDR2 FQGNSA. The covered CDR3 bases are TGTGCCAGCAGCTCAGAACCAGATGAAAAG. Protein product: CASSSEPDEK. The entire CDR3 is CASSSEPDEKLFF. The full variable domain, in which reference TRBV7-2 and TRBJ2-2 provide the parts outside the CDR3, is GAGVSQSPSNKVTEKGKDVELRCDPISGHTALYWYRQSLGQGLEFLIYFQGNSAPDKSGLPSDRFSAERTGGSVSTLTIQRTQQEDSAVYLCASSSEPDEKLFFGEGSRLTVL.

This clone was picked up many times. The CDR3 is cut off 3 residues early in the read; its end comes from the germline J gene. This rearrangement joins TRBV15 to TRBJ2-1, with 11 positions matching TRBD2. V lost 9 bases to trimming and J lost 5 bases; unmatched junction nucleotides: 9. Germline CDR1 is LNHNV and CDR2 is YYDKDF (reference sequence). The CDR3 has 15 amino acids. CDR3 DNA, as far as it was read: TGTGCCACAGGGGCGGGGACTAGCGGAAACAATGAG. This codes for CATGAGTSGNNE. The entire CDR3 is CATGAGTSGNNEQFF.

This clone was recorded at least ten times. The read terminates 3 residues before the CDR3 end, so the remaining end is supplied by the germline J gene. J is TRBJ2-3 and V is TRBV18; D gene ambiguous. V was pared by 2 bases and J by 2 bases, with 20 bases between. The germline V gene encodes CDR1 KGHSH and CDR2 LQKENI. This CDR3 spans 18 amino acids. CDR3 DNA (partial): TGTGCCAGCTCACCAAATAAAAGGGTTATACGCACCACAGATACG. This sequence encodes CASSPNKRVIRTTDT. Given in full, the CDR3 is CASSPNKRVIRTTDTQYF.

This clone has a handful of counts. CDR3 amino acids: CASSPGLRTDTYTF. Partial CDR3 DNA: TGTGCCAGCAGCCCCGGACTGCGCACAGATACC. The chain combines TRBV7-9 with TRBJ1-2; the D is unclear. The sequence runs out 3 residues before the end of the CDR3; the remainder is reconstructed from the germline J gene. The CDR3 extends over 14 amino acids. Germline-derived CDR1 and CDR2 are SEHNR and FQNEAQ (reference sequence).

Comment on this clone: A read error is possible here, since a much larger clone lies one base away. The read terminates 3 residues ahead of where the CDR3 ends, so the germline J gene completes it. The rearrangement uses TRBV6-1 and TRBJ2-3; maybe TRBD2 (6 bases). The CDR3 runs to 14 residues. Germline V gives CDR1 MNHNS, CDR2 SASEGT. Incomplete CDR3 DNA: TGTGCCAGCAGTGAAGCGGGGGGTGGGCAGCCG. As protein: CASSEAGGGQP. The entire CDR3 reads CASSEAGGGQPQYF.

This clone has at least ten counts. CDR3 DNA (partial): TGTGCCAGCAGCTTGCGCGGGAACTATGGC. Translating gives CASSLRGNYG. The CDR3 reads in full as CASSLRGNYGYTF. The V gene is TRBV5-6, the J gene TRBJ1-2; the D is unclear. The read terminates 3 residues before the CDR3 end, so the remaining end is supplied by the germline J gene. V lost 1 base and J lost 2, with 6 bases in between. The CDR3 runs to 13 residues. The germline V gene encodes CDR1 SGHDT and CDR2 YYEEEE. Full variable domain (missing parts from reference TRBV5-6 and TRBJ1-2): DAGVTQSPTHLIKTRGQQVTLRCSPKSGHDTVSWYQQALGQGPQFIFQYYEEEERQRGNFPDRFSGHQFPNYSSELNVNALLLGDSALYLCASSLRGNYGYTFGSGTRLTVV.

This clone came up many times. Read sequence stops 3 residues before the CDR3 end, and the germline J gene provides the missing end. The chain links TRBV7-8 to TRBJ1-6; D is unclear. Germline values: CDR1 SGHVS, CDR2 FQNEAQ. The CDR3 is 13 amino acids. The germline V and J ends were trimmed by 4 bases and 6 bases, with 7 bases remaining between them. This chain's CDR3 is CASSSNSNSPLHF. CDR3 DNA, as far as it was read: TGTGCCAGCAGCTCAAACAGTAATTCACCC.

This clone was counted at least ten times. Sequencing ends 3 residues short of the CDR3 end; the germline J gene provides the rest. The chain couples TRBV2 to TRBJ1-1, with 9 positions matching TRBD1. V gave up 2 bases and J gave up 3 bases; unmatched junction bases: 4. Germline CDR1 is SNHLY and CDR2 is FYNNEI. The CDR3 totals 15 residues. The CDR3 sequence: CASSETGGEYTEAFF. CDR3 bases read: TGTGCCAGCAGTGAAACAGGGGGCGAGTACACTGAA.

Many counts were recorded for this clone. The read ends 3 residues early relative to the CDR3; the germline J gene fills the gap. This chain joins TRBV20-1 and TRBJ1-6; D is uncertain. Germline CDR1 and CDR2: DFQATT and SNEGSKA (reference sequence). CDR3 length: 14 residues. Trimming removed 5 bases from V and 4 bases from J, with 12 bases in between. CDR3 sequence reads: CSAPPEGYNSPLHF. CDR3 bases read: TGCAGTGCTCCCCCGGAGGGTTATAATTCACCC.

There are many counts of this clone. The CDR3 extends 3 residues past the end of the read, so its final part is completed from the germline J gene. The V call is TRBV12-3 or TRBV12-4, the J call TRBJ1-2, with D possibly being TRBD1 (6 bases). The CDR3 contains 14 residues. Trimming left V 4 bases short and J 2 bases short, with 11 bases between. The sequenced part of the CDR3 DNA is TGTGCCAGCAGTTCCAGGGGCTTCAACTATGGC. Encoded protein: CASSSRGFNYG. The whole CDR3 protein is CASSSRGFNYGYTF.

This clone occurred many times. The read stops 3 residues short of the end of the CDR3; the missing end is completed from the germline J gene. V and J are TRBV5-5 and TRBJ2-5, with unresolved D. The CDR3 runs 13 residues. Trimming left V 1 base short and J 0 bases short, with 4 bases between. Germline V gene lookup returns CDR1 SGHKS and CDR2 YYEKEE (reference sequence). Incomplete CDR3 DNA: TGTGCCAGCAGCTTGTACAACCAAGAGACC. This gives the protein CASSLYNQET. The whole CDR3 protein reads CASSLYNQETQYF.

The sample holds many counts of this clone. The CDR3 goes on 3 residues after the read ends, and that part is filled in from the germline J gene. The same CDR3 is also encoded by other DNA sequences in this sample. The rearrangement uses TRBV19 and TRBJ1-3; D gene unclear. V was pared by 5 bases and J by 2 bases, with 10 bases between. Germline V gives CDR1 LNHDA, CDR2 SQIVND (reference sequence). CDR3 length: 14 residues. CDR3 bases read: TGTGCCAGTAGTCTCGGGGAAACTGGAAACACC. Translated, it gives CASSLGETGNT. The whole CDR3 is CASSLGETGNTIYF.

In its sample, this clone was seen many times. The read falls 3 residues short of the CDR3 end, and the missing part is taken from the germline J gene. This chain joins TRBV6-4 and TRBJ2-1; 13 bases are shared with TRBD2. Germline V lookup: CDR1 MRHNA, CDR2 SNTAGT. The J segment lost 3 bases and the V segment lost 5 bases, leaving 1 base of the junction unmatched. CDR3 length: 15 amino acids. The part of the CDR3 DNA that was read is TGTGCCAGCAGTCGGACTAGCGGGGGCTACAATGAG. Translation: CASSRTSGGYNE. The full CDR3 sequence reads CASSRTSGGYNEQFF.

Concerning this clone: The CDR3 end falls 3 residues outside the read, so it is completed with the germline J gene. The rearrangement uses TRBV2 and TRBJ1-5; TRBD1 might be the D (6 bases). This CDR3 is built from 16 residues. Trimming removed 4 bases at V and 4 bases at J, with 17 bases between. CDR1 is SNHLY and CDR2 is FYNNEI in the germline V gene. CDR3 protein: CASSVRGALPNQPQHF. The covered CDR3 bases are TGTGCCAGCAGTGTTCGGGGGGCCCTTCCGAATCAGCCC.

This clone has a count of ten or more. This may stem from a read error, because a much larger clone lies one nucleotide away. The CDR3 region is CAVEEGTRANVLFF. The covered CDR3 bases are TGTGCCGTAGAGGAGGGTACTAGAGCCAACGTG. V gene TRBV30 combines with J gene TRBJ2-2, with D perhaps TRBD2 (6 bases). The read terminates 3 residues before the CDR3 end, so the remaining end is supplied by the germline J gene. Germline V gene data show CDR1 as GTSNPN and CDR2 as SVGIG (reference sequence). This CDR3 spans 14 amino acids.

In its sample, this clone was seen a few times. Coverage ceases 3 residues before the CDR3 finishes, and the germline J gene fills in the end. The genes are TRBV10-2 and TRBJ2-5; 11 bases agree with TRBD2. J gave up 5 bases and V 5 bases, and 7 bases lay outside the gene matches. This CDR3 has 15 residues. Germline loops: CDR1 WSHSY, CDR2 SAAADI. CDR3 in amino acids: CASSFSGGADETQYF. The CDR3 bases that were read are TGCGCCAGCAGTTTTAGCGGGGGGGCCGACGAGACC.